Below, 20 T cell receptor beta chains from the same sample are listed, as sequenced in a study of blood T cell repertoires in COVID-19. The protocol was immunoSEQ multiplex PCR, while the TCRdb copy is restricted to in-frame clones and leaves out a portion. The data show 55,000 or so clones, with approximately 88% seen just once and more than 3% held by the top ten. Sequencing was performed on peripheral blood. The receptor source for this set is a man aged 35 to 55 with COVID-19, enrolled during active disease.

This chain links TRBV12-5 with TRBJ1-1; 7 nucleotides line up with TRBD1. Per germline, CDR1 LGHNT and CDR2 FRNRAP. This CDR3 spans 15 amino acids. Trimming cost V 5 bases and J 0 bases; bases outside gene matches: 6. Here the CDR3 DNA reads TGTGCTAGTGGTCCATCCGGGACAGTGAACACTGAAGCTTTCTTT. Amino acid sequence: CASGPSGTVNTEAFF. The full variable domain, completed using reference TRBV12-5 and TRBJ1-1, is DARVTQTPRHKVTEMGQEVTMRCQPILGHNTVFWYRQTMMQGLELLAYFRNRAPLDDSGMPKDRFSAEMPDATLATLKIQPSEPRDSAVYFCASGPSGTVNTEAFFGQGTRLTVV.

The V and J genes are TRBV30 and TRBJ2-1; a weak D match, TRBD2 (5 bases). CDR3 size: 16 residues. Germline V gene data show CDR1 as GTSNPN and CDR2 as SVGIG (reference sequence). Deletions cut 6 bases from V and 0 bases from J, with 18 bases between. The CDR3 here is CACSFLASSSYNEQFF. In DNA form, the CDR3 reads TGTGCCTGTTCCTTCTTAGCGTCCAGCTCCTACAATGAGCAGTTCTTC.

The chain links TRBV29-1 to TRBJ1-2, with 9 bases matching TRBD1. CDR1 is SQVTM and CDR2 is ANQGSEA in the germline V gene. V trimming: 6 bases; J trimming: 2 bases; junction bases outside the gene matches: 1. This CDR3 has 12 amino acids. CDR3 in DNA: TGCAGCGTCGGACAGGGGAACTATGGCTACACCTTC. This codes for CSVGQGNYGYTF.

The J gene is TRBJ2-3, the V gene TRBV4-1; D possibly corresponds to TRBD2 (5 bases). The CDR3 has 14 amino acids. Germline loops: CDR1 MGHRA, CDR2 YSYEKL. V lost 2 bases to trimming and J lost 0 bases, with 6 bases between them. The CDR3 loop reads CASSQTGSTDTQYF. The CDR3 DNA sequence: TGCGCCAGCAGCCAAACGGGGAGCACAGATACGCAGTATTTT.

This clone was observed a single time. The chain is built from TRBV18 and TRBJ1-2, with D perhaps TRBD1 (5 bases). Germline V gives CDR1 KGHSH, CDR2 LQKENI. V was pared by 6 bases and J by 7 bases, with 12 bases between. This CDR3 has 12 residues. The DNA for the CDR3 is TGTGCCAGCTCCCCAACCGGGGGTGGCTACACCTTC. This encodes CASSPTGGGYTF.

The chain is built from TRBV27 and TRBJ2-3; D perhaps matches TRBD2 (5 bases). Germline CDR1 reads MNHEY; CDR2 reads SMNVEV (reference sequence). The CDR3 runs to 14 residues. Trimming stripped 5 bases from V and 6 bases from J, with 15 bases between. As DNA, the CDR3 is TGTGCCAGCAGTATCCATCTAGCTTCGGATACGCAGTATTTT. It codes for CASSIHLASDTQYF.

The V gene is TRBV4-1, the J gene TRBJ2-3, with D maybe TRBD1 (6 bases). Trimming shortened V by 1 base and J by 6 bases, and 11 bases separated the two germline ends. The CDR3 spans 14 residues. Germline-derived CDR1 and CDR2 are MGHRA and YSYEKL. CDR3 DNA: TGCGCCAGCAGCCAAGCAGGGGCGCACGATACGCAGTATTTT. It is translated as CASSQAGAHDTQYF.

V is TRBV7-8 and J is TRBJ1-2; 9 bases align to TRBD1. The V gene end was trimmed by 2 bases and the J gene end by 7 bases; junction bases not matched to a gene: 8. Germline V CDR1 and CDR2: SGHVS, FQNEAQ. The CDR3 is made up of 15 amino acids. In nucleotides, the CDR3 is TGTGCCAGCAGCTTATCCCCGGGACAGGGCTCTGGCTACACCTTC. Its translation: CASSLSPGQGSGYTF.

V and J are TRBV29-1 and TRBJ2-7, with 14 bases aligning to TRBD2. Germline V gene sequence: CDR1 SQVTM, CDR2 ANQGSEA. The CDR3 is 16 amino acids. The V segment lost 6 bases and the J segment 2 bases; nucleotides outside the gene matches: 9. Here the CDR3 DNA reads TGCAGCGTCTTCAAGACTAGCGGGGGGGAAACCTACGAGCAGTACTTC. Translation gives CSVFKTSGGETYEQYF.

This chain joins TRBV28 and TRBJ1-6; weak D call: TRBD1 (6 bases). CDR3 size: 14 residues. CDR1 and CDR2 (germline): MDHEN, SYDVKM. Trimming removed 2 bases at V and 7 bases at J, with 9 bases between. For the CDR3, the DNA is TGTGCCAGCAGTTTAACAGGGACGAATTCACCCCTCCACTTT. Its translation is CASSLTGTNSPLHF.

The genes are TRBV10-3 and TRBJ1-1; 7 bases match TRBD1. J was trimmed by 7 bases and V by 3 bases; bases with no gene match: 8. Germline values: CDR1 ENHRY, CDR2 SYGVKD. The CDR3 runs 14 residues. CDR3 DNA: TGTGCCATCAGTGAAAGGGACAGAAAAGTTGAAGCTTTCTTT. It is translated as CAISERDRKVEAFF.

The chain has TRBV2 and TRBJ1-2; 9 nucleotides agree with TRBD1. Trimming at V came to 2 bases and at J to 7 bases, leaving 8 bases not matched to a gene. This CDR3 is 15 amino acids long. The germline gives CDR1 SNHLY, CDR2 FYNNEI. This CDR3 reads CASSEWGQGTGGYTF. The CDR3 coding sequence is TGTGCCAGCAGTGAATGGGGACAGGGAACTGGTGGCTACACCTTC.

V usage is TRBV3-1 (or the pseudogene TRBV3-2) and J usage is TRBJ2-3; 9 bases are shared with TRBD2. Looked up from germline, CDR1 is LGHDT and CDR2 is YNNKEL (reference sequence). This CDR3 spans 16 amino acids. V lost 4 bases to trimming and J lost 4 bases; unmatched junction nucleotides: 9. The CDR3 loop is CASSPWGASGADTQYF. The CDR3 DNA reads TGTGCCAGCAGCCCCTGGGGGGCTAGCGGGGCAGATACGCAGTATTTT.

The rearrangement links TRBV11-2 to TRBJ2-3; 7 nucleotides match TRBD2. Germline V lookup: CDR1 SGHAT, CDR2 FQNNGV. The CDR3 is 14 residues long. J lost 2 bases, V lost 3 bases, and 2 bases had no gene match. CDR3: CASSFSGSTDTQYF. The CDR3 nucleotides read TGTGCCAGCAGCTTTAGCGGGTCCACAGATACGCAGTATTTT.

V gene TRBV7-3 combines with J gene TRBJ2-1; 12 bases agree with TRBD2. V was clipped by 5 bases and J by 8 bases; unmatched bases: 7. Germline CDR1 reads SGHTA; CDR2 reads FQGTGA. This CDR3 comprises 15 residues. The CDR3 loop is CASSPTSGRFDEQFF. The CDR3 DNA sequence: TGTGCCAGCAGCCCTACTAGCGGGAGGTTCGATGAGCAGTTCTTC.

This clone has a single count. The chain combines TRBV30 with TRBJ1-1; D perhaps matches TRBD1 (5 bases). This CDR3 is built from 12 residues. Germline loops: CDR1 GTSNPN, CDR2 SVGIG (reference sequence). Deletions cut 5 bases from V and 1 base from J, with 8 bases between. The DNA of the CDR3 is TGTGCCTGGGGCAGGGCGAACACTGAAGCTTTCTTT. Residues: CAWGRANTEAFF. The entire variable domain, with the rest obtained from reference TRBV30 and TRBJ1-1, is as follows: SQTIHQWPATLVQPVGSPLSLECTVEGTSNPNLYWYRQAAGRGLQLLFYSVGIGQISSEVPQNLSASRPQDRQFILSSKKLLLSDSGFYLCAWGRANTEAFFGQGTRLTVV.

This clone appeared a few times. The genes are TRBV7-9 and TRBJ1-1; weak D call: TRBD1 (6 bases). The CDR3 loop spans 15 amino acids. The germline V and J ends were trimmed by 4 bases and 1 base, with 13 bases remaining between them. Germline-derived CDR1 and CDR2 are SEHNR and FQNEAQ (reference sequence). As DNA, the CDR3 is TGTGCCAGCAGCTCCAGCGGACAGCGGAACACTGAAGCTTTCTTT. Protein sequence: CASSSSGQRNTEAFF.

The chain is built from TRBV6-6 and TRBJ1-2; possibly TRBD1 for D (6 bases). V was shortened by 6 bases and J by 7 bases, with 18 bases between the two germline ends. The germline CDR1 and CDR2 sequences are MNHNY and SVGAGI (reference sequence). This CDR3 contains 14 residues. The CDR3: CASSSVGGASGYTF. CDR3 coding DNA: TGTGCCAGCAGCTCCGTGGGGGGGGCTAGTGGCTACACCTTC.

The rearrangement uses TRBV15 and TRBJ2-3, with 11 bases fitting TRBD2. With 0 bases clipped from V and 0 bases from J, the junction kept 5 bases outside the gene matches. Germline V gene lookup returns CDR1 LNHNV and CDR2 YYDKDF (reference sequence). CDR3 size: 18 residues. CDR3 residues: CATSRESGLAVSTDTQYF. The CDR3 nucleotides read TGTGCCACCAGCAGAGAGTCGGGACTAGCGGTTAGCACAGATACGCAGTATTTT.

This clone was counted between two and nine times. This rearrangement joins TRBV15 to TRBJ1-2; D might be TRBD1 (5 bases). The CDR3 runs to 15 residues. Trimming cost V 0 bases and J 4 bases, with 12 bases left between them. From germline, CDR1 is LNHNV and CDR2 YYDKDF (reference sequence). CDR3 region: CATSRDGRDVYGYTF. The CDR3 nucleotides read TGTGCCACCAGCAGAGATGGGCGGGACGTCTATGGCTACACCTTC.